The 28 T cell receptor beta chains given below trace back to one sample, sequenced in a study of CD8 T cells in Susac syndrome. Reverse transcription of about 0.5 to 1 ug RNA was carried out with random hexamers. A single record per CDR3 protein comes from TCRdb applying MiXCR to the immunoSEQ multiplex PCR reads. This table holds 80,000 to 95,000 distinct CDR3 sequences, 85% to 95% found once. Specimen: CD8+ T cells from PBMCs. The origin of the receptors is a human donor with Susac syndrome.

The chain combines TRBV30 with TRBJ2-5; tentative D call: TRBD1 (5 bases). The CDR3 extends over 14 amino acids. Looked up from germline, CDR1 is GTSNPN and CDR2 is SVGIG (reference sequence). V lost 2 bases, J lost 3 bases, and 13 bases lay in between. The DNA of the CDR3 is TGTGCCTGGAGTCCCACCCTAGGGGAAGAGACCCAGTACTTC. It yields the protein CAWSPTLGEETQYF. The full variable domain, in which reference TRBV30 and TRBJ2-5 provide the parts outside the CDR3, is SQTIHQWPATLVQPVGSPLSLECTVEGTSNPNLYWYRQAAGRGLQLLFYSVGIGQISSEVPQNLSASRPQDRQFILSSKKLLLSDSGFYLCAWSPTLGEETQYFGPGTRLLVL.

CDR3 bases: TGTGCCAGCAGTCATGACCGTGGTGGGAACACTGAAGCTTTCTTT. This codes for CASSHDRGGNTEAFF. The V gene is TRBV6-6, the J gene TRBJ1-1; D is unresolved. The CDR3 is 15 residues long. From germline, CDR1 is MNHNY and CDR2 SVGAGI (reference sequence). Trimming cost V 5 bases and J 1 base, with 14 bases left between them.

This clonotype has a single count. V gene TRBV13 combines with J gene TRBJ2-7; 7 bases match TRBD2. The J segment lost 3 bases and the V segment lost 5 bases, leaving 10 bases of the junction unmatched. The CDR3 spans 15 residues. Germline CDR1 PRHDT, CDR2 FYEKMQ (reference sequence). The CDR3 loop is CASSPNGGENYEQYF. CDR3 nucleotides: TGTGCCAGCAGCCCCAATGGGGGGGAAAACTACGAGCAGTACTTC.

This clonotype was seen only once. The gene calls are TRBV7-9 and TRBJ2-7; 7 nucleotides match TRBD1. V trimming: 5 bases; J trimming: 6 bases; junction bases outside the gene matches: 7. CDR1 and CDR2 from the germline V gene are SEHNR and FQNEAQ (reference sequence). This CDR3 contains 13 residues. DNA of the CDR3: TGTGCCAGCAGCCCAACCGGGACAGCCGAGCAGTACTTC. It specifies CASSPTGTAEQYF.

V gene TRBV6-5 combines with J gene TRBJ2-1; maybe TRBD2 (6 bases). The CDR3 is 12 residues long. Per germline, CDR1 MNHEY and CDR2 SVGAGI. V gave up 10 bases and J gave up 2 bases, with 9 bases separating them. The CDR3 DNA sequence: TGTGCCACTGGGACTCCCTACAATGAGCAGTTCTTC. Amino acid sequence: CATGTPYNEQFF.

The genes are TRBV10-3 and TRBJ1-2, with D possibly TRBD1 on 6 matching bases. CDR3 length: 13 residues. Per the germline V gene, CDR1 is ENHRY and CDR2 is SYGVKD. The ends were cut back, 8 bases at V and 8 bases at J, with 18 bases in the middle. CDR3: CAIAGDRLGGYTF. CDR3 DNA sequence: TGTGCCATCGCAGGGGACCGCCTCGGCGGCTACACCTTC.

The chain joins TRBV15 to TRBJ2-4; TRBD1 might be the D (6 bases). V dropped 5 bases and J dropped 0 bases, with 11 bases sitting between them. Germline V lookup: CDR1 LNHNV, CDR2 YYDKDF (reference sequence). The CDR3 is made up of 15 amino acids. DNA of the CDR3: TGTGCCACCAGCCCCAGGGGCCTAGCCAAAAACATTCAGTACTTC. The encoded protein is CATSPRGLAKNIQYF.

V and J are TRBV12-3 or TRBV12-4 and TRBJ1-1; 7 bases fit TRBD1. CDR3 length: 16 amino acids. V lost 6 bases and J lost 1; bases outside the gene matches: 11. CDR3 sequence (DNA): TGTGCCAGCAGCCCCGGGACAGATTTGTCGAACACTGAAGCTTTCTTT. Amino acids: CASSPGTDLSNTEAFF.

This clonotype appeared once. The chain employs TRBV12-3 or TRBV12-4 and TRBJ2-5; TRBD1 aligns across 11 bases. Germline trimming cut 9 bases from V and 1 base from J; bases unmatched to any gene: 1. This CDR3 region has 13 residues. The CDR3 sequence is CASGQGAQETQYF. The CDR3 DNA follows: TGTGCCAGTGGACAGGGGGCCCAAGAGACCCAGTACTTC.

The chain is built from TRBV7-9 and TRBJ2-7; maybe TRBD2 (6 bases). The CDR3 runs 15 residues. Trimming removed 5 bases from V and 5 bases from J, with 19 bases in between. Per the germline V gene, CDR1 is SEHNR and CDR2 is FQNEAQ (reference sequence). The CDR3 DNA reads TGTGCCAGCAGCACCTCGGAGGGATATCACCACGAGCAGTACTTC. It translates to CASSTSEGYHHEQYF.

The chain uses TRBV11-1 and TRBJ2-7; the D call may be TRBD1 or TRBD2 (5 bases each). Germline values: CDR1 SGHAT, CDR2 FQDESV (reference sequence). V was cut by 2 bases and J by 3 bases, with 11 bases left in between. The CDR3 contains 14 residues. The CDR3 coding sequence is TGTGCCAGCAGCTTATCCCGGGGCCACTACGAGCAGTACTTC. This codes for CASSLSRGHYEQYF.

Here the CDR3 reads CASSSRGTGGRQNGYTF. The CDR3 coding sequence is TGTGCCAGCAGTTCTCGGGGGACAGGGGGCCGACAAAATGGCTACACCTTC. This sequence joins TRBV6-5 and TRBJ1-2; 12 bases align to TRBD1. CDR3 size: 17 residues. V trimming: 4 bases; J trimming: 6 bases; junction bases outside the gene matches: 12. Germline V gene sequence: CDR1 MNHEY, CDR2 SVGAGI.

The chain joins TRBV25-1 to TRBJ2-7; the D gene could be TRBD1 or TRBD2 (5 bases each). The CDR3 has 15 residues. Per the germline V gene, CDR1 is MGHDK and CDR2 is SYGVNS. Deletions cut 6 bases from V and 3 bases from J, with 18 bases between. In DNA form, the CDR3 reads TGTGCCAGCAGGGCCTTAACCGGGACGATCTACGAGCAGTACTTC. Its translation is CASRALTGTIYEQYF.

This sequence joins TRBV7-9 and TRBJ2-4; D ambiguous. Trimming shortened V by 3 bases and J by 4 bases, and 10 bases separated the two germline ends. CDR3 length equals 14 residues. Germline CDR1 SEHNR, CDR2 FQNEAQ (reference sequence). CDR3 DNA: TGTGCCAGCAGCTTCCCTCAGTCGAAAAACATTCAGTACTTC. This translates into CASSFPQSKNIQYF.

The V gene is TRBV5-6, the J gene TRBJ1-4; 7 nucleotides line up with TRBD1. V trimming: 4 bases; J trimming: 12 bases; junction bases outside the gene matches: 9. CDR3 length: 13 residues. Per germline, CDR1 SGHDT and CDR2 YYEEEE. The CDR3 here is CASSPGGDLELFF. CDR3 nucleotides: TGTGCCAGCAGCCCAGGGGGTGATTTGGAACTGTTTTTT.

The chain couples TRBV20-1 to TRBJ2-7; 8 bases are a match to TRBD1. The ends lost 1 base at V and 4 bases at J; junction bases unmatched: 9. Germline CDR1 reads DFQATT; CDR2 reads SNEGSKA (reference sequence). The CDR3 is 15 residues long. Written as DNA, the CDR3 is TGCAGTGCTAGAGGGACGGACAGGGCAGTTTACGAGCAGTACTTC. Translation: CSARGTDRAVYEQYF.

The chain uses TRBV27 and TRBJ2-2; TRBD2 is a possible D gene (6 bases). The V and J ends lost 7 bases and 3 bases respectively, with 12 bases between them. There are 14 residues in the CDR3. Germline V gene sequence: CDR1 MNHEY, CDR2 SMNVEV (reference sequence). The CDR3 here is CASNGGRHTGELFF. In DNA form, the CDR3 reads TGTGCCAGCAACGGAGGGAGGCACACCGGGGAGCTGTTTTTT.

Only one count was recorded for this clonotype. This rearrangement joins TRBV9 to TRBJ2-3, with unresolved D. Trimming removed 0 bases from V and 4 bases from J, with 9 bases in between. The CDR3 length is 14 residues. Per the germline V gene, CDR1 is SGDLS and CDR2 is YYNGEE. The CDR3 here is CASSVELWADTQYF. CDR3 DNA: TGTGCCAGCAGCGTAGAATTGTGGGCAGATACGCAGTATTTT.

The gene calls are TRBV12-3 or TRBV12-4 and TRBJ2-5; 11 nucleotides agree with TRBD2. Trimming took 10 bases from V and 2 from J; bases not matched to a gene: 3. This CDR3 is built from 13 residues. The CDR3 region is CATTSGGQETQYF. The CDR3 bases are TGTGCCACCACTAGCGGGGGTCAAGAGACCCAGTACTTC.

The sample holds a few counts of this clonotype. The J gene is TRBJ2-3, the V gene TRBV29-1, with D possibly being TRBD2 (5 bases). Trimming stripped 3 bases from V and 3 bases from J, with 19 bases between. Germline V lookup: CDR1 SQVTM, CDR2 ANQGSEA. There are 16 residues in the CDR3. This CDR3 is CSVELLGKYRTDTQYF. CDR3 coding DNA: TGCAGCGTTGAGTTACTAGGGAAATATCGAACAGATACGCAGTATTTT.

The chain combines TRBV6-1 with TRBJ2-1, with TRBD1 matching 9 bases. The J segment lost 9 bases and the V segment lost 1 base, leaving 10 bases of the junction unmatched. Germline V gives CDR1 MNHNS, CDR2 SASEGT. This CDR3 spans 16 amino acids. The DNA for the CDR3 is TGTGCCAGCAGTGAAGACGCGGGACAGGGATGGAGTGAGCAGTTCTTC. This translates into CASSEDAGQGWSEQFF.

The gene calls are TRBV15 and TRBJ2-3; possibly TRBD1 or TRBD2 for D (5 bases each). Trimming cost V 3 bases and J 8 bases, with 12 bases left between them. The CDR3 spans 13 residues. Germline V CDR1 and CDR2: LNHNV, YYDKDF (reference sequence). Here the CDR3 reads CATSSWDLGTQYF. Here the CDR3 DNA reads TGTGCCACCAGCAGCTGGGACCTGGGTACGCAGTATTTT.

The V and J genes are TRBV5-1 and TRBJ2-1, with D unclear. In germline, CDR1 is SGHRS, CDR2 YFSETQ. This CDR3 is built from 14 residues. V lost 0 bases and J 7 bases, leaving 11 bases between the germline ends. This CDR3 reads CASSLDGPQNEQFF. CDR3 sequence (DNA): TGCGCCAGCAGCTTGGACGGACCGCAGAATGAGCAGTTCTTC. Supplemented by reference TRBV5-1 and TRBJ2-1, the full variable domain reads KAGVTQTPRYLIKTRGQQVTLSCSPISGHRSVSWYQQTPGQGLQFLFEYFSETQRNKGNFPGRFSGRQFSNSRSEMNVSTLELGDSALYLCASSLDGPQNEQFFGPGTRLTVL.

The chain has TRBV25-1 and TRBJ1-1; a weak D match, TRBD1 (6 bases). V was pared by 8 bases and J by 2 bases, with 15 bases between. This CDR3 region has 14 residues. From germline, CDR1 is MGHDK and CDR2 SYGVNS. Here the CDR3 reads CASGPGTYNTEAFF. Written as DNA, the CDR3 is TGTGCCAGCGGCCCCGGGACATATAACACTGAAGCTTTCTTT.

The V call is TRBV7-2, the J call TRBJ2-7; D is unresolved. The CDR3 has 15 residues. Trimming removed 1 base from V and 3 bases from J, with 13 bases in between. Looked up from germline, CDR1 is SGHTA and CDR2 is FQGNSA. The CDR3 spells CASSLEPYNRYEQYF. CDR3 coding DNA: TGTGCCAGCAGCTTAGAACCCTACAACCGCTACGAGCAGTACTTC.

This clonotype was counted only a few times. The V and J genes are TRBV3-1 and TRBJ2-1; D may be TRBD2 (6 bases). Looked up from germline, CDR1 is LGHDT and CDR2 is YNNKEL (reference sequence). This CDR3 comprises 14 residues. V lost 0 bases and J lost 7, with 10 bases in between. This chain's CDR3 is CASSQENGGNEQFF. The CDR3 DNA is TGTGCCAGCAGCCAAGAAAACGGGGGTAATGAGCAGTTCTTC.

The chain recombines TRBV7-9 with TRBJ2-5; no firm D call. CDR3 size: 14 residues. CDR1 SEHNR and CDR2 FQNEAQ come from the germline V gene (reference sequence). Deletions cut 3 bases from V and 5 bases from J, with 13 bases between. In nucleotides, the CDR3 is TGTGCCAGCAGCTTCTTAGCCGCAGATGAGACCCAGTACTTC. Encoded protein: CASSFLAADETQYF.

This rearrangement joins TRBV7-2 to TRBJ2-6; D gene uncertain. This CDR3 region has 15 residues. V was shortened by 4 bases and J by 0 bases, with 7 bases between the two germline ends. Germline CDR1 SGHTA, CDR2 FQGNSA. The CDR3 region is CASSSDSSGANVLTF. The CDR3 coding sequence is TGTGCCAGCAGCTCAGACTCCTCTGGGGCCAACGTCCTGACTTTC.